Listed here are 18 T cell receptor beta chains from one sample, sequenced in a study of Ad26.COV2.S vaccination and SARS-CoV-2 variants. The data were produced by immunoSEQ multiplex PCR, yet TCRdb's version contains in-frame clones alone and is incomplete. The data show just under 250,000 clones, approximately 87% seen once. The treatment was: some 20 received Ad26.COV2.S at low or high dose, single or two shots; about 5 received placebo; per-sample allocation not given. Repertoires come from day 63 after the first vaccine or placebo injection. The source material was peripheral blood, sampled in a trial of Ad26.COV2.S vaccine versus placebo. The source is a person between 18 and 65 years old who received the Ad26.COV2.S COVID-19 vaccine or a placebo.

A remark on this clone: The junction and the germline gene differ at one end; a read error may be behind it. The chain links TRBV5-6 to TRBJ2-1, with D perhaps TRBD2 (6 bases). Germline V gene sequence: CDR1 SGHDT, CDR2 YYEEEE. This CDR3 has 15 amino acids. The DNA of the CDR3 is TGTGCCAGCAGCTTGGGAGGGGACTCCCACAATGAGCAGTTCTTC. Its translation: CASSLGGDSHNEQFF.

The chain recombines TRBV27 with TRBJ1-2; D uncertain. Germline CDR1 and CDR2: MNHEY and SMNVEV (reference sequence). V was clipped by 0 bases and J by 6 bases, with 8 bases between them. The CDR3 is made up of 13 amino acids. The DNA for the CDR3 is TGTGCCAGCAGTTTATCGAAGACAAATGGCTACACCTTC. It encodes CASSLSKTNGYTF.

J is TRBJ1-3 and V is TRBV28, with D possibly matching TRBD1 (5 bases). CDR3 size: 17 residues. CDR1 is MDHEN and CDR2 is SYDVKM in the germline V gene. The ends were cut back, 8 bases at V and 3 bases at J, with 23 bases in the middle. This CDR3 reads CASLPSAGDSGGNTIYF. The DNA for the CDR3 is TGTGCCAGCCTTCCCTCGGCCGGGGACTCTGGTGGAAACACCATATATTTT.

CDR3 in amino acids: CASSPGDRVGYEQYF. The CDR3 DNA reads TGCGCCAGCAGTCCGGGGGACAGGGTTGGCTACGAGCAGTACTTC. This chain joins TRBV5-1 and TRBJ2-7; 9 bases line up with TRBD1. The germline V gene has CDR1 SGHRS and CDR2 YFSETQ. Trimming removed 5 bases from V and 3 bases from J; junction bases left unmatched: 9. The CDR3 runs 15 residues.

The gene calls are TRBV7-2 and TRBJ2-6; D call uncertain. CDR1 is SGHTA and CDR2 is FQGNSA in the germline V gene. This CDR3 is 15 amino acids long. Trimming took off 5 bases at V and 4 bases at J, with 12 bases between the two ends. The CDR3 spells CASSLWRAGANVLTF. CDR3 in DNA: TGTGCCAGCAGCCTTTGGCGAGCCGGGGCCAACGTCCTGACTTTC.

The chain recombines TRBV5-5 with TRBJ2-7; tentative D call: TRBD2 (5 bases). V was clipped by 2 bases and J by 5 bases, with 11 bases between them. This CDR3 is built from 13 residues. Per the germline V gene, CDR1 is SGHKS and CDR2 is YYEKEE (reference sequence). CDR3 DNA sequence: TGTGCCAGCAGCTTTCCGGGATTAGACGAGCAGTACTTC. Translated, it gives CASSFPGLDEQYF.

This clone appeared once. The J gene is TRBJ2-7, the V gene TRBV10-1; D ambiguous. This CDR3 comprises 14 residues. Germline loops: CDR1 WNHNN, CDR2 SYGVQD (reference sequence). The V end was cut by 3 bases, the J end by 0 bases, with 9 bases between. The CDR3 loop is CASSDRQASYEQYF. CDR3 nucleotide sequence: TGCGCCAGCAGTGACCGGCAGGCCTCCTACGAGCAGTACTTC.

V and J are TRBV28 and TRBJ2-7; a possible D gene is TRBD2 (6 bases). The CDR3 is 14 amino acids. Germline lookup yields CDR1 MDHEN and CDR2 SYDVKM. Trimming took off 6 bases at V and 3 bases at J, with 15 bases between the two ends. The CDR3 coding sequence is TGTGCCAGCAGCCGCCCGGGACTGGACTACGAGCAGTACTTC. Translated, it gives CASSRPGLDYEQYF.

The CDR3 sequence: CATSDFSSGANVLTF. In DNA form, the CDR3 reads TGTGCCACCAGTGATTTCTCCTCTGGGGCCAACGTCCTGACTTTC. V gene TRBV24-1 combines with J gene TRBJ2-6; unclear D gene. The germline V gene has CDR1 KGHDR and CDR2 SFDVKD. The CDR3 is 15 residues long. V gave up 1 base and J gave up 0 bases, with 3 bases separating them.

In this sample, this clone turned up a few times. The J gene is TRBJ2-7, the V gene TRBV6-5, with a weak D call TRBD2 (5 bases). Germline V gene data show CDR1 as MNHEY and CDR2 as SVGAGI. V lost 0 bases, J lost 3 bases, and 6 bases lay in between. There are 13 residues in the CDR3. Written as DNA, the CDR3 is TGTGCCAGCAGTTACTCGGAGGACTACGAGCAGTACTTC. This translates into CASSYSEDYEQYF.

The rearrangement links TRBV3-1 (or the pseudogene TRBV3-2) to TRBJ1-5, with TRBD1 identical over 9 bases. Germline CDR1 LGHDT, CDR2 YNNKEL (reference sequence). The V and J ends lost 6 bases and 0 bases, in that order; junction bases with no gene match: 6. The CDR3 covers 16 residues. This CDR3 reads CASSLTGGNSNQPQHF. The CDR3 coding sequence is TGTGCCAGCAGTCTCACAGGGGGCAATAGCAATCAGCCCCAGCATTTT.

This chain joins TRBV6-8 and TRBJ2-7, with D uncertain. V was pared by 2 bases and J by 6 bases, with 17 bases between. Germline V gene lookup returns CDR1 MNHGY and CDR2 SAAAGT. The CDR3 runs 15 residues. The CDR3 reads CASSYVPPTSGEQYF. CDR3 nucleotide sequence: TGTGCCAGCAGTTACGTCCCTCCCACATCCGGCGAGCAGTACTTC.

The chain carries TRBV28 and TRBJ2-4; 7 bases fit TRBD1. V shed 6 bases, J shed 8 bases, and the junction held 16 bases outside the gene matches. The CDR3 totals 16 residues. Per the germline V gene, CDR1 is MDHEN and CDR2 is SYDVKM. The CDR3 reads CASSSPNPGQGDIQYF. The CDR3 region has the DNA TGTGCCAGCAGCAGTCCTAACCCTGGGCAGGGGGACATTCAGTACTTC.

V and J are TRBV18 and TRBJ1-1; 8 nucleotides agree with TRBD1. Germline trimming cut 3 bases from V and 4 bases from J; bases unmatched to any gene: 7. The CDR3 loop spans 15 amino acids. The germline CDR1 and CDR2 sequences are KGHSH and LQKENI. The CDR3 loop reads CASSPQGAASTEAFF. For the CDR3, the DNA is TGTGCCAGCTCACCCCAGGGGGCCGCCTCCACTGAAGCTTTCTTT.

This sequence joins TRBV6-5 and TRBJ2-2; tentative D call: TRBD2 (5 bases). CDR1 and CDR2 from the germline V gene are MNHEY and SVGAGI. The CDR3 contains 15 residues. V dropped 7 bases and J dropped 0 bases, with 12 bases sitting between them. The CDR3 loop is CASTPWRANTGELFF. CDR3 nucleotide sequence: TGTGCCAGCACCCCGTGGCGGGCGAACACCGGGGAGCTGTTTTTT.

The rearrangement links TRBV3-1 (or the pseudogene TRBV3-2) to TRBJ2-7; D is uncertain. CDR3 length: 15 residues. V lost 1 base and J lost 0, with 10 bases in between. Germline lookup yields CDR1 LGHDT and CDR2 YNNKEL (reference sequence). CDR3 in amino acids: CASSQGVGSSYEQYF. The CDR3 DNA sequence: TGTGCCAGCAGCCAAGGGGTGGGTAGCTCCTACGAGCAGTACTTC.

The chain uses TRBV10-3 and TRBJ2-2, with 11 nucleotides matching TRBD2. CDR3 length equals 16 residues. CDR1 is ENHRY and CDR2 is SYGVKD in the germline V gene. The V segment lost 4 bases and the J segment 2 bases; nucleotides outside the gene matches: 3. The CDR3 nucleotides are TGTGCCATCAGTGCCGGACTAGCGGGTAACACCGGGGAGCTGTTTTTT. Protein sequence: CAISAGLAGNTGELFF.

J is TRBJ2-7 and V is TRBV19; 11 bases fit TRBD2. V gave up 8 bases and J gave up 9 bases; unmatched junction bases: 9. The V gene's germline CDR1 is LNHDA and CDR2 SQIVND (reference sequence). The CDR3 sequence is 13 residues long. This chain's CDR3 is CASAGTSGLVQYF. The CDR3 coding sequence is TGTGCCAGTGCCGGGACTAGCGGCTTGGTGCAGTACTTC. The full variable domain, with the rest looked up from reference TRBV19 and TRBJ2-7, is DGGITQSPKYLFRKEGQNVTLSCEQNLNHDAMYWYRQDPGQGLRLIYYSQIVNDFQKGDIAEGYSVSREKKESFPLTVTSAQKNPTAFYLCASAGTSGLVQYFGPGTRLTVT.